Reported below is one T cell receptor beta chain. This specimen comes from a study of blood T cell repertoires in COVID-19. Study-wide background: Samples of COVID-19 (acute and convalescent) were obtained from the United States, Italy and Spain. Sources were T cells, B-cell-depleted T cells, or PBMCs; the material itself was cDNA or gDNA.

Methods used by the authors: Cell counts per sample came from amplifying reference gene primers. Method: immunoSEQ multiplex PCR; TCRdb's copy keeps in-frame clones and lacks some. V, J and clone size are those of that table, while D and trimming were read from the DNA. This table has some 130,000 clones, 90% appearing once. The ends lost 7 bases at V and 4 bases at J; junction bases unmatched: 11. This CDR3 spans 15 amino acids. The germline V gene has CDR1 MDHEN and CDR2 SYDVKM. Specimen: peripheral blood. The chain carries TRBV28 and TRBJ1-1; 8 bases are a match to TRBD1. This receptor was identified in a man between 45 and 60 years old with active COVID-19. In DNA, the CDR3 is TGTGCCAGCATCAGATCTGGACAGGGTGTCACTGAAGCTTTCTTT. Translating gives CASIRSGQGVTEAFF.